Listed below are T cell receptor beta chains from one sample, sequenced in a study of early T cells in non-severe SARS-CoV-2 infection. TCRdb independently ran MiXCR on the 5' RACE reads; one entry per CDR3 protein. The sample includes about 26,000 distinct CDR3 sequences, about 3.8% of them seen just once. The sequencing sample was made of whole blood. These receptors all stem from an adult who was a healthcare worker with PCR-confirmed SARS-CoV-2 infection or an uninfected control (not recorded which). Both conserved end residues are part of each CDR3. The D gene is left open where the match is weak. Where a row states a size, it is once, few, many or the class of an expanded clone; other rows omit it.

CDR3nt: NA
CDR3aa: CASSPTSGLEKADTQYF
abundance: many
v_gene: TRBV28
d_gene: NA
len: 17
j_gene: TRBJ2-3

CDR3nt: TGTGCCAGCAGTCAAGGACTAGCCTCCTCGAACACCGGGGAGCTGTTTTTT
CDR3aa: CASSQGLASSNTGELFF
abundance: few
v_gene: TRBV2
d_gene: TRBD2
len: 17
j_gene: TRBJ2-2

CDR3nt: TGTGCCAGCAGCCCCCTCCTGGCGGGGAGAGGGAATGAGCAGTTCTTC
CDR3aa: CASSPLLAGRGNEQFF
abundance: few
v_gene: TRBV7-6
d_gene: NA
len: 16
j_gene: TRBJ2-1

CDR3nt: TGTGCCAGCAGTGAATTGGGTCGACAGAAAAACATTCAGTACTTC
CDR3aa: CASSELGRQKNIQYF
abundance: many
v_gene: TRBV6-1
d_gene: NA
len: 15
j_gene: TRBJ2-4

CDR3nt: TGCAGCGTGGCAACAGGGAGGGAGACCCAGTACTTC
CDR3aa: CSVATGRETQYF
abundance: few
v_gene: TRBV29-1
d_gene: NA
len: 12
j_gene: TRBJ2-5

CDR3nt: TGTGCCAGCAGCTTGTTATCCATTAACAATGAGCAGTTCTTC
CDR3aa: CASSLLSINNEQFF
abundance: many
v_gene: TRBV5-5
d_gene: NA
len: 14
j_gene: TRBJ2-1

CDR3nt: TGTGCCTGGAGTATCACAGACTACGAGCAGTACTTC
CDR3aa: CAWSITDYEQYF
abundance: many
v_gene: TRBV30
d_gene: NA
len: 12
j_gene: TRBJ2-7

CDR3nt: TGTGCCAGTACCGTCCGGGACAGCAAAAACATTCAGTACTTC
CDR3aa: CASTVRDSKNIQYF
abundance: many
v_gene: TRBV19
d_gene: TRBD1
len: 14
j_gene: TRBJ2-4

CDR3nt: TGTGCCACCAGTGATCCGCAGCGTTTATATGAGCAGTTCTTC
CDR3aa: CATSDPQRLYEQFF
abundance: NA
v_gene: TRBV24-1
d_gene: NA
len: 14
j_gene: TRBJ2-1

CDR3nt: TGCAGCGTTGAATTGACCAAACTGCGGTACTTC
CDR3aa: CSVELTKLRYF
abundance: many
v_gene: TRBV29-1
d_gene: NA
len: 11
j_gene: TRBJ2-7

CDR3nt: TGCAGTGCTACTTCGACTAGCGGGATGGGGAACACCGGGGAGCTGTTTTTT
CDR3aa: CSATSTSGMGNTGELFF
abundance: few
v_gene: TRBV20-1
d_gene: TRBD2
len: 17
j_gene: TRBJ2-2

CDR3nt: TGCAGTGCTAGATCGGGACAGGGCGGACCCCTCCACTTT
CDR3aa: CSARSGQGGPLHF
abundance: many
v_gene: TRBV20-1
d_gene: TRBD1
len: 13
j_gene: TRBJ1-6

CDR3nt: TGTGCCAGCAGTTATAATCCTGGAAACACCATATATTTT
CDR3aa: CASSYNPGNTIYF
abundance: many
v_gene: TRBV6-6
d_gene: NA
len: 13
j_gene: TRBJ1-3

CDR3nt: TGCGCCAGCAGCCAAGATCTAGCGGTCTCGCAGACGCAGTATTTT
CDR3aa: CASSQDLAVSQTQYF
abundance: many
v_gene: TRBV4-3
d_gene: TRBD2
len: 15
j_gene: TRBJ2-3

CDR3nt: TGTGCCAGCAGTGAGGGGGACAGGGACCAAGAGACCCAGTACTTC
CDR3aa: CASSEGDRDQETQYF
abundance: few
v_gene: TRBV6-1
d_gene: TRBD1
len: 15
j_gene: TRBJ2-5

CDR3nt: TGTGCCAGCGGCTTAGCGGGAGGGCGTTATGAGCAGTTCTTC
CDR3aa: CASGLAGGRYEQFF
abundance: many
v_gene: TRBV6-6
d_gene: TRBD2
len: 14
j_gene: TRBJ2-1

CDR3nt: TGCAGTGCTAGAGGGGGGGCCGTCACCGGGGAGCTGTTTTTT
CDR3aa: CSARGGAVTGELFF
abundance: many
v_gene: TRBV20-1
d_gene: NA
len: 14
j_gene: TRBJ2-2

CDR3nt: TGTGCCAGCAGCCCGAGAGGAGGGGGAGACACTGAAGCTTTCTTT
CDR3aa: CASSPRGGGDTEAFF
abundance: many
v_gene: TRBV21-1
d_gene: NA
len: 15
j_gene: TRBJ1-1

CDR3nt: TGTGCCAGCAGTAACTATCCCGGGACAGGGGATTCTGGCTACACCTTC
CDR3aa: CASSNYPGTGDSGYTF
abundance: many
v_gene: TRBV12-3/TRBV12-4
d_gene: TRBD1
len: 16
j_gene: TRBJ1-2

CDR3nt: TGTGCCAGCAGCGTCGGGGCAGGTCGGGATCGGACAGATACGCAGTATTTT
CDR3aa: CASSVGAGRDRTDTQYF
abundance: many
v_gene: TRBV9
d_gene: NA
len: 17
j_gene: TRBJ2-3

CDR3nt: TGTGCCAGCAGCTTGATAACAGGCGGCAGTGGGACCCAGTACTTC
CDR3aa: CASSLITGGSGTQYF
abundance: many
v_gene: TRBV5-5
d_gene: NA
len: 15
j_gene: TRBJ2-5

CDR3nt: TGTGCCAGCAGCCTGTCGAGCGGGAGCGTTCGGAATGAGCAGTTCTTC
CDR3aa: CASSLSSGSVRNEQFF
abundance: many
v_gene: TRBV7-9
d_gene: TRBD2
len: 16
j_gene: TRBJ2-1

CDR3nt: TGCGCCAGCAGTCAAGCAGGGGATAGCAATCAGCCCCAGCATTTT
CDR3aa: CASSQAGDSNQPQHF
abundance: NA
v_gene: TRBV5-1
d_gene: NA
len: 15
j_gene: TRBJ1-5